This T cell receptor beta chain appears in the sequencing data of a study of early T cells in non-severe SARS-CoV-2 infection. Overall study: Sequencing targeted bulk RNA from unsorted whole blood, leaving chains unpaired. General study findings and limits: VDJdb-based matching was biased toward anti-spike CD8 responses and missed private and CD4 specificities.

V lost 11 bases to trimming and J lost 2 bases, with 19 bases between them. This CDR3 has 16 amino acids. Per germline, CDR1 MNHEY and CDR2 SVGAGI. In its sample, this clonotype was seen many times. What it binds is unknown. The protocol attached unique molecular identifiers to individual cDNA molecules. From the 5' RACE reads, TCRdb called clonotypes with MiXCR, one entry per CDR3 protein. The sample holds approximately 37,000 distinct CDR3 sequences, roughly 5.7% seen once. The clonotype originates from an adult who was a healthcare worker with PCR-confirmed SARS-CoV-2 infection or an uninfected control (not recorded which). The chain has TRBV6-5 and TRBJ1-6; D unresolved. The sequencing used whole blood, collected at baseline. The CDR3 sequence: CADTTASSPYNSPLHF. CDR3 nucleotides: TGTGCCGATACTACAGCCTCGAGCCCCTATAATTCACCCCTCCACTTT.